This T cell receptor (beta chain) was retrieved from a study of early T cells in non-severe SARS-CoV-2 infection. TCRdb reprocessed the 5' RACE reads with MiXCR, giving one entry per CDR3 protein. Altogether fewer than 60,000 distinct CDR3 sequences are present, about an eighth being singletons, with the ten largest covering 9.1%. Per germline, CDR1 KGHDR and CDR2 SFDVKD. CDR3 size: 13 residues. The ends were cut back, 4 bases at V and 11 bases at J, with 14 bases in the middle. Sequencing was performed on whole blood. The TCR was taken from an adult who was a healthcare worker with PCR-confirmed SARS-CoV-2 infection or an uninfected control (not recorded which). The rearrangement links TRBV24-1 to TRBJ2-1; no definite D call. The CDR3 protein is CATSDPTGRKQFF. The CDR3 DNA follows: TGTGCCACCAGTGACCCCACTGGCCGTAAGCAGTTCTTC.